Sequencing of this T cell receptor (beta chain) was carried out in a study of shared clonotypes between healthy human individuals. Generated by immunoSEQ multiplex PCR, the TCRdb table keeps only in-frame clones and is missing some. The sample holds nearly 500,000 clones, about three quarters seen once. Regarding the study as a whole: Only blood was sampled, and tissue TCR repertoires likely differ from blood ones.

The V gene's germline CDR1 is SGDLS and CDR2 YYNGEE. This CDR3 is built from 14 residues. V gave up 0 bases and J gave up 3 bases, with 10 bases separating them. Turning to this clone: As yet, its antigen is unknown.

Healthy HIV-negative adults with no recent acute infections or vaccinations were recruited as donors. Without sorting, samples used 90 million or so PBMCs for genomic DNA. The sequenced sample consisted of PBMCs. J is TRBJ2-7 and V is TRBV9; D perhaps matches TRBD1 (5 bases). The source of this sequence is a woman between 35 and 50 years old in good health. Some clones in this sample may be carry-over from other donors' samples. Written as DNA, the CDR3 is TGTGCCAGCAGCGTAGGAATCAGGGACTACGAGCAGTACTTC. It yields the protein CASSVGIRDYEQYF.